This TCR beta chain was obtained from a study of blood T cell repertoires in COVID-19. Study-level information: PBMCs, B-cell-depleted T cells, or T cells provided the cDNA or gDNA that made up the material.

In germline, CDR1 is KGHDR, CDR2 SFDVKD. CDR3 length equals 17 residues. The ends lost 3 bases at V and 8 bases at J; junction bases unmatched: 12. The method was immunoSEQ multiplex PCR; TCRdb's version includes in-frame clones alone and lacks a portion of them. The sample has roughly 120,000 clones; more than 70% are singletons. The sequence came from a man aged 65-85 years with acute or convalescent COVID-19. This chain uses TRBV24-1 with TRBJ1-4, with 9 bases lining up with TRBD1. The sequencing input was peripheral blood. The CDR3 region has the DNA TGTGCCACCAGTGATGGGACAGGGATTGCCGTACGCGAAAAACTGTTTTTT. Its protein product is CATSDGTGIAVREKLFF.